This T cell receptor beta chain is drawn from a study of a mutant IDH1 vaccine in newly diagnosed glioma. The overall study: Treated individuals were roughly 62% male and around 40% female, averaging about 41 years of age. Study-level findings and limits: Of the patients, roughly 95% had vaccine-induced immune responses.

Time point here: week 11, during vaccination. Each vaccine dose was 300 ug of mutant IDH1 20-mer peptide, with topical imiquimod. Diagnosis in the donors showed new WHO grade 3 or 4 astrocytomas that were IDH1-mutant and ATRX-lost. Data came from immunoSEQ multiplex PCR; TCRdb stores just in-frame clones and leaves some out. There are about 66,000 clones in the sample; roughly four fifths occur only once, and around 3.5% lies in the top ten. With regard to this clone: Its target is not known.

This material consisted of PBMCs, taken from a glioma patient whose treatment included an IDH1 peptide vaccine. The receptor's source is a man aged 30 to 45 with glioma.

CDR3 nucleotide sequence: TGTGCCAGCAGTGTTGACCCCATCTCCGGGGAGCTGTTTTTT. As protein: CASSVDPISGELFF. V is TRBV2 and J is TRBJ2-2, with no clear D. Between the trimmed V and J ends, which lost 4 bases and 6 bases, there was a span of 12 bases. Germline loops: CDR1 SNHLY, CDR2 FYNNEI. The CDR3 has 14 residues.